The 26 T cell receptor beta chains presented below share a single source sample, sequenced in a study of radiation and T cells in renal cell carcinoma. Time point of the sample: blood 4 weeks post-SBRT, at nephrectomy. Treatment reported: 15 Gy SBRT to primary tumor, nephrectomy 4 weeks later. Profiling relied on immunoSEQ multiplex PCR, and the TCRdb table lists in-frame clones only, not all of them. The top ten clones hold about a sixth of a sample with approximately 150,000 clones, around nine tenths of them seen once. The source material was blood, sampled from a patient whose treatment included radiotherapy and nephrectomy. These TCRs come from a woman in her forties or fifties with renal cell carcinoma.

This sequence joins TRBV5-4 and TRBJ2-7; 12 bases map to TRBD2. The CDR3 extends over 16 amino acids. The germline V gene has CDR1 SGHNT and CDR2 YYREEE (reference sequence). Trimming removed 2 bases from V and 1 base from J; junction bases left unmatched: 4. As DNA, the CDR3 is TGTGCCAGCAGCTTAGCCGGGACTAGCGGGTCCTACGAGCAGTACTTC. It translates to CASSLAGTSGSYEQYF.

As regards this clone: Other DNA sequences in this sample translate to the same CDR3. V gene TRBV29-1 combines with J gene TRBJ1-2; TRBD1 might be the D (6 bases). CDR3 size: 11 residues. Germline CDR1 is SQVTM and CDR2 is ANQGSEA. The germline V and J ends were trimmed by 6 bases and 2 bases, with 7 bases remaining between them. CDR3 residues: CSVGQNYGYTF. The CDR3 DNA sequence: TGCAGCGTAGGACAGAACTATGGCTACACCTTC.

The V call is TRBV19, the J call TRBJ2-3, with 16 bases that match TRBD2. The CDR3 sequence is 19 residues long. Germline V CDR1 and CDR2: LNHDA, SQIVND (reference sequence). J lost 0 bases, V lost 0 bases, and 3 bases had no gene match. The CDR3 sequence: CASSIEGLAGGTSTDTQYF. The DNA for the CDR3 is TGTGCCAGTAGTATAGAGGGACTAGCGGGAGGGACTAGCACAGATACGCAGTATTTT.

This chain joins TRBV11-3 and TRBJ1-1; D gene unclear. The V end lost 1 base, the J end lost 0 bases, and 21 bases lay between the germline ends. Germline assignment: CDR1 SGHNT and CDR2 YENEEA. There are 19 residues in the CDR3. The CDR3 region has the DNA TGTGCCAGCAGCTTAGTCAAGGTCAGTTGGGGTCGTTTGAACACTGAAGCTTTCTTT. It encodes CASSLVKVSWGRLNTEAFF.

V and J are TRBV5-1 and TRBJ2-7; no firm D call. This CDR3 is built from 14 residues. Looked up from germline, CDR1 is SGHRS and CDR2 is YFSETQ. V was shortened by 4 bases and J by 2 bases, with 13 bases between the two germline ends. CDR3 in DNA: TGCGCCAGCAGCCCCTCCGGGCAAGCCTACGAGCAGTACTTC. Residues: CASSPSGQAYEQYF.

The rearrangement uses TRBV6-5 and TRBJ2-7; D may be TRBD2 (6 bases). CDR1 is MNHEY and CDR2 is SVGAGI in the germline V gene. The ends were cut back, 5 bases at V and 0 bases at J, with 11 bases in the middle. The CDR3 is 14 residues long. The CDR3 DNA reads as TGTGCCAGCAGTGGACCGGGACTCTCCTACGAGCAGTACTTC. This encodes CASSGPGLSYEQYF.

V and J are TRBV9 and TRBJ2-2, with TRBD2 matching over 9 bases. There are 15 residues in the CDR3. The germline V gene has CDR1 SGDLS and CDR2 YYNGEE. J gave up 4 bases and V 5 bases, and 6 bases lay outside the gene matches. The CDR3 here is CASRYSGRGTGELFF. CDR3 DNA sequence: TGTGCCAGCAGGTATAGCGGGAGAGGCACCGGGGAGCTGTTTTTT.

Here the CDR3 DNA reads TGCGCCAGCAGCCGCCGGGAGACAGATACGCAGTATTTT. This encodes CASSRRETDTQYF. The rearrangement joins TRBV4-3 to TRBJ2-3, with a possible D match to TRBD2 (6 bases). The V end lost 4 bases, the J end lost 3 bases, and 8 bases lay between the germline ends. The CDR3 totals 13 residues. The germline gives CDR1 LGHNA, CDR2 YSLEER.

The chain links TRBV6-1 to TRBJ2-3; TRBD2 aligns across 7 bases. The junction had 6 bases not matched to a gene; V was cut back by 9 bases and J by 3 bases. The germline CDR1 and CDR2 sequences are MNHNS and SASEGT. The CDR3 is 13 amino acids. Here the CDR3 reads CARVGGGTDTQYF. In DNA form, the CDR3 reads TGTGCCAGGGTTGGGGGAGGGACAGATACGCAGTATTTT.

V is TRBV5-4 and J is TRBJ1-1; a weak D match, TRBD1 (6 bases). The CDR3 covers 14 residues. Trimming pared 2 bases from V and 1 base from J, leaving 9 bases between. Germline assignment: CDR1 SGHNT and CDR2 YYREEE (reference sequence). CDR3 residues: CASSFRGTNTEAFF. The CDR3 DNA reads as TGTGCCAGCAGCTTTAGGGGGACGAACACTGAAGCTTTCTTT.

The chain carries TRBV7-2 and TRBJ2-7; D is perhaps TRBD1 (5 bases). V lost 5 bases and J lost 6, with 17 bases in between. CDR1 SGHTA and CDR2 FQGNSA come from the germline V gene. This CDR3 spans 14 amino acids. This CDR3 reads CASSLYRFTTEQYF. The DNA of the CDR3 is TGTGCCAGCAGCCTTTACAGGTTCACAACCGAGCAGTACTTC.

The J gene is TRBJ2-7, the V gene TRBV5-4; weak D call: TRBD1 (6 bases). The CDR3 extends over 14 amino acids. In germline, CDR1 is SGHNT, CDR2 YYREEE (reference sequence). Trimming left V 0 bases short and J 0 bases short, with 7 bases between. CDR3 residues: CASSLEGHSYEQYF. The DNA of the CDR3 is TGTGCCAGCAGCTTGGAGGGACACTCCTACGAGCAGTACTTC.

In this sample, this clone turned up a few times. The genes are TRBV2 and TRBJ2-2, with a possible D match to TRBD1 (5 bases). V lost 0 bases and J 0 bases, leaving 11 bases between the germline ends. Per the germline V gene, CDR1 is SNHLY and CDR2 is FYNNEI. CDR3 length: 17 residues. As DNA, the CDR3 is TGTGCCAGCAGTGAAGCAACAGAACAGGCGAACACCGGGGAGCTGTTTTTT. This encodes CASSEATEQANTGELFF.

This chain joins TRBV5-6 and TRBJ1-3; 9 bases agree with TRBD1. Per germline, CDR1 SGHDT and CDR2 YYEEEE. The CDR3 runs to 16 residues. The V gene end was trimmed by 3 bases and the J gene end by 4 bases; junction bases not matched to a gene: 8. CDR3: CASSWTGTGSGNTIYF. The CDR3 DNA reads TGTGCCAGCAGCTGGACCGGGACAGGGTCCGGAAACACCATATATTTT.

There are a few counts of this clone. The chain couples TRBV15 to TRBJ1-1; 10 nucleotides line up with TRBD1. Trimming at V came to 4 bases and at J to 10 bases, leaving 3 bases not matched to a gene. The length of the CDR3 is 12 residues. CDR1 LNHNV and CDR2 YYDKDF come from the germline V gene (reference sequence). In DNA, the CDR3 is TGTGCCACCAGCATCGACAGGGGGCGAGCTTTCTTT. Translated, it gives CATSIDRGRAFF.

The chain links TRBV6-6 to TRBJ1-4, with a possible D match to TRBD1 (6 bases). The CDR3 spans 15 residues. Per germline, CDR1 MNHNY and CDR2 SVGAGI (reference sequence). V was pared by 6 bases and J by 4 bases, with 15 bases between. CDR3 DNA sequence: TGTGCCAGCAGAACTCGACAGGCCGATAATGAAAAACTGTTTTTT. Protein product: CASRTRQADNEKLFF.

J is TRBJ1-2 and V is TRBV28, with D unresolved. The germline gives CDR1 MDHEN, CDR2 SYDVKM. V lost 8 bases and J lost 4, with 8 bases in between. The CDR3 is 11 residues long. The CDR3 spells CASGEGYGYTF. In nucleotides, the CDR3 is TGTGCCAGCGGGGAGGGCTATGGCTACACCTTC.

The chain carries TRBV2 and TRBJ1-5; TRBD1 is a possible D gene (5 bases). Trimming pared 7 bases from V and 0 bases from J, leaving 7 bases between. The CDR3 contains 13 residues. Germline CDR1 SNHLY, CDR2 FYNNEI. CDR3 region: CASTGFSNQPQHF. In nucleotides, the CDR3 is TGTGCCAGCACAGGGTTTAGCAATCAGCCCCAGCATTTT.

The chain has TRBV7-3 and TRBJ2-7; D unclear. The CDR3 is 13 residues long. Germline V gene lookup returns CDR1 SGHTA and CDR2 FQGTGA. With 4 bases removed from V and 3 bases from J, the gap between germline ends came to 10 bases. CDR3: CASSYDADYEQYF. In DNA form, the CDR3 reads TGTGCCAGCAGCTACGATGCGGACTACGAGCAGTACTTC.

The chain uses TRBV5-1 and TRBJ1-2; no clear D gene. The CDR3 extends over 15 amino acids. Trimming removed 4 bases at V and 8 bases at J, with 21 bases between. CDR1 is SGHRS, CDR2 YFSETQ, per germline. CDR3 amino acids: CASSTLVASREGYTF. The CDR3 DNA reads as TGCGCCAGCAGCACTCTAGTCGCGTCCCGCGAGGGCTACACCTTC.

The V and J genes are TRBV9 and TRBJ2-1; 10 nucleotides align to TRBD2. Trimming took 0 bases from V and 9 from J; bases not matched to a gene: 9. This CDR3 region has 16 residues. Germline CDR1 and CDR2: SGDLS and YYNGEE. The CDR3: CASSVAASGRWGEQFF. CDR3 nucleotides: TGTGCCAGCAGCGTAGCGGCTAGCGGGAGATGGGGTGAGCAGTTCTTC.

The J gene is TRBJ2-2, the V gene TRBV4-3; D tentatively reads TRBD1 or TRBD2 (5 bases each). The CDR3 contains 15 residues. Germline CDR1 is LGHNA and CDR2 is YSLEER. The V end lost 5 bases, the J end lost 2 bases, and 12 bases lay between the germline ends. CDR3 DNA: TGCGCCAGCAGCGGGGCAGGGAGCAACACCGGGGAGCTGTTTTTT. Its translation is CASSGAGSNTGELFF.

This clone was picked up a small number of times. The chain joins TRBV5-4 to TRBJ1-5, with D possibly matching TRBD1 (5 bases). This CDR3 has 14 amino acids. Germline V gene lookup returns CDR1 SGHNT and CDR2 YYREEE (reference sequence). Trimming pared 2 bases from V and 7 bases from J, leaving 13 bases between. CDR3 amino acids: CASSLDPGRQPQHF. In DNA, the CDR3 is TGTGCCAGCAGCTTAGATCCAGGGAGGCAGCCCCAGCATTTT.

The CDR3, as DNA: TGCGCCAGCACCCTCCCGACTAGCGCTGGGGCAGATACGCAGTATTTT. It codes for CASTLPTSAGADTQYF. V usage is TRBV5-1 and J usage is TRBJ2-3, with 8 positions matching TRBD2. The CDR3 consists of 16 residues. Germline V lookup: CDR1 SGHRS, CDR2 YFSETQ. Trimming removed 6 bases from V and 4 bases from J; junction bases left unmatched: 13.

The chain uses TRBV2 and TRBJ1-6; TRBD1 aligns across 7 bases. The junction had 6 bases not matched to a gene; V was cut back by 6 bases and J by 7 bases. The CDR3 is made up of 14 amino acids. Germline values: CDR1 SNHLY, CDR2 FYNNEI. The CDR3 DNA follows: TGTGCCAGCAGGACCGGGACAGTAAATTCACCCCTCCACTTT. This sequence encodes CASRTGTVNSPLHF.

The genes are TRBV6-5 and TRBJ1-2; D is unclear. CDR1 MNHEY and CDR2 SVGAGI come from the germline V gene. This CDR3 comprises 13 residues. The V end was cut by 4 bases, the J end by 8 bases, with 14 bases between. The CDR3 loop is CASSSAGSPGYTF. The CDR3 DNA reads as TGTGCCAGCAGTTCGGCAGGTTCACCCGGCTACACCTTC.